A single sample is the source of the 28 T cell receptor beta chains below, sequenced in a study of cytomegalovirus exposure and HLA in healthy donors. This PCR relied on a set of 60 Vbeta primers and 13 Jbeta primers. TCRdb keeps only in-frame clones here, not all; method: immunoSEQ multiplex PCR. The data hold 150,000 to 200,000 clones, with 70% to 90% observed a single time. The source material was PBMCs. Every receptor here comes from a woman aged 25 to 39 in good health and CMV-seronegative.

V gene TRBV2 combines with J gene TRBJ2-4, with 8 bases matching TRBD2. Germline V CDR1 and CDR2: SNHLY, FYNNEI. The CDR3 consists of 16 residues. The trim removed 6 bases at V and 3 bases at J, leaving 10 bases unmatched. CDR3 in DNA: TGTGCCAGCAGCAAGGTGGCGGGAGGAGGCAAAAACATTCAGTACTTC. Protein: CASSKVAGGGKNIQYF.

The chain has TRBV28 and TRBJ2-5; no reliable D call. Germline V gene sequence: CDR1 MDHEN, CDR2 SYDVKM. The CDR3 runs to 14 residues. Trimming shortened V by 3 bases and J by 5 bases, and 13 bases separated the two germline ends. The CDR3 DNA follows: TGTGCCAGCAGTTTTAATCTTCTCGGGGAGACCCAGTACTTC. It translates to CASSFNLLGETQYF.

The V call is TRBV2, the J call TRBJ2-5; 7 bases are shared with TRBD1. The CDR3 covers 15 residues. Germline V gives CDR1 SNHLY, CDR2 FYNNEI. Unmatched junction bases numbered 10, after V lost 4 bases and J lost 5 bases. The CDR3 loop reads CASSVLQGPQETQYF. CDR3 DNA sequence: TGTGCCAGCAGTGTCTTACAGGGGCCCCAGGAGACCCAGTACTTC.

The J gene is TRBJ2-1, the V gene TRBV6-6; 7 nucleotides line up with TRBD2. CDR3 size: 12 residues. The V gene end was trimmed by 5 bases and the J gene end by 8 bases; junction bases not matched to a gene: 3. Germline CDR1 and CDR2: MNHNY and SVGAGI (reference sequence). CDR3 protein: CASSIRGDEQFF. DNA of the CDR3: TGTGCCAGCAGTATACGGGGGGATGAGCAGTTCTTC.

The V gene is TRBV6-5, the J gene TRBJ2-3; perhaps TRBD2 as D (5 bases). The V gene's germline CDR1 is MNHEY and CDR2 SVGAGI. V was shortened by 5 bases and J by 3 bases, with 12 bases between the two germline ends. This CDR3 has 14 amino acids. For the CDR3, the DNA is TGTGCCAGCAGTCAAACCCGGACTACAGATACGCAGTATTTT. It specifies CASSQTRTTDTQYF.

The chain combines TRBV27 with TRBJ1-1, with D possibly matching TRBD1 (6 bases). The CDR3 covers 14 residues. CDR1 is MNHEY and CDR2 is SMNVEV in the germline V gene (reference sequence). The ends were cut back, 5 bases at V and 4 bases at J, with 14 bases in the middle. The CDR3 here is CASSIHDRLTEAFF. As DNA, the CDR3 is TGTGCCAGCAGTATTCACGACAGGCTCACTGAAGCTTTCTTT.

This clone was observed a single time. The chain links TRBV19 to TRBJ2-2; 7 bases map to TRBD1. CDR1 is LNHDA and CDR2 is SQIVND in the germline V gene (reference sequence). CDR3 length equals 15 residues. The V segment lost 4 bases and the J segment 2 bases; nucleotides outside the gene matches: 4. CDR3 region: CASSTGQTNTGELFF. The CDR3 DNA follows: TGTGCCAGTAGTACGGGACAGACTAACACCGGGGAGCTGTTTTTT.

The CDR3 nucleotides read TGTGCCAGCAGTTTATCGCCCAGCGGGGGTCCCAAAAACATTCAGTACTTC. The encoded protein is CASSLSPSGGPKNIQYF. V and J are TRBV27 and TRBJ2-4; 8 bases match TRBD2. V was clipped by 0 bases and J by 2 bases; unmatched bases: 6. Per germline, CDR1 MNHEY and CDR2 SMNVEV (reference sequence). This CDR3 is 17 amino acids long.

V usage is TRBV6-1 and J usage is TRBJ2-1; 11 bases are a match to TRBD2. The germline V gene encodes CDR1 MNHNS and CDR2 SASEGT. The CDR3 totals 14 residues. The ends lost 6 bases at V and 4 bases at J; junction bases unmatched: 2. CDR3 in DNA: TGTGCCAGCAGAGGGACTAGCGGATACAATGAGCAGTTCTTC. Translated: CASRGTSGYNEQFF.

The V gene is TRBV7-2, the J gene TRBJ2-3; 14 bases are a match to TRBD2. There are 16 residues in the CDR3. Trimming cost V 5 bases and J 2 bases; bases outside gene matches: 3. Germline values: CDR1 SGHTA, CDR2 FQGNSA. The CDR3 here is CASSGLAGGSTDTQYF. The CDR3 bases are TGTGCCAGCAGCGGACTAGCGGGGGGATCCACAGATACGCAGTATTTT. Combining the CDR3 with reference TRBV7-2 and TRBJ2-3 gives the whole variable domain GAGVSQSPSNKVTEKGKDVELRCDPISGHTALYWYRQSLGQGLEFLIYFQGNSAPDKSGLPSDRFSAERTGGSVSTLTIQRTQQEDSAVYLCASSGLAGGSTDTQYFGPGTRLTVL.

V usage is TRBV6-5 and J usage is TRBJ1-1, with no clear D. CDR3 length equals 13 residues. Deletions cut 0 bases from V and 4 bases from J, with 6 bases between. Germline CDR1 reads MNHEY; CDR2 reads SVGAGI. CDR3 amino acids: CASSYSRVTEAFF. The CDR3 DNA follows: TGTGCCAGCAGTTACTCGAGGGTCACTGAAGCTTTCTTT.

The chain combines TRBV5-5 with TRBJ1-2; tentatively, D is TRBD1 (5 bases). The CDR3 runs to 14 residues. Deletions cut 0 bases from V and 8 bases from J, with 14 bases between. Germline V gene sequence: CDR1 SGHKS, CDR2 YYEKEE (reference sequence). CDR3 amino acids: CASSLGVAGQGYTF. The CDR3 DNA reads TGTGCCAGCAGCTTGGGTGTGGCAGGGCAGGGCTACACCTTC.

CDR3 protein: CASSLGQMGTGELFF. As DNA, the CDR3 is TGCGCCAGCAGCTTGGGACAGATGGGCACCGGGGAGCTGTTTTTT. The chain joins TRBV5-1 to TRBJ2-2, with D maybe TRBD1 (5 bases). Trimming took off 0 bases at V and 4 bases at J, with 10 bases between the two ends. Germline V gene data show CDR1 as SGHRS and CDR2 as YFSETQ. The CDR3 is 15 residues long.

J is TRBJ1-5 and V is TRBV19; D may be TRBD1 (6 bases). Deletions cut 3 bases from V and 3 bases from J, with 15 bases between. The CDR3 length is 16 residues. Germline CDR1 is LNHDA and CDR2 is SQIVND (reference sequence). The CDR3 protein is CASSMSDSLVNQPQHF. The CDR3 bases are TGTGCCAGTAGTATGTCGGACAGTCTAGTCAATCAGCCCCAGCATTTT.

The chain is built from TRBV7-8 and TRBJ2-7; no clear D. Germline assignment: CDR1 SGHVS and CDR2 FQNEAQ. The CDR3 is 13 amino acids. V was shortened by 5 bases and J by 5 bases, with 13 bases between the two germline ends. CDR3 coding DNA: TGTGCCAGCAGCCTTACCGGGTTCAACGAGCAGTACTTC. It specifies CASSLTGFNEQYF.

This chain uses TRBV2 with TRBJ2-1, with 14 bases lining up with TRBD2. Trimming cost V 5 bases and J 12 bases; bases outside gene matches: 12. CDR3 length: 16 residues. Germline assignment: CDR1 SNHLY and CDR2 FYNNEI. The CDR3 loop is CASSSTAGLAGGPQFF. The CDR3, as DNA: TGTGCCAGCAGTAGTACTGCCGGACTAGCGGGGGGTCCGCAGTTCTTC.

V is TRBV25-1 and J is TRBJ2-3; 7 nucleotides align to TRBD2. Unmatched junction bases numbered 7, after V lost 2 bases and J lost 2 bases. CDR1 and CDR2 (germline): MGHDK, SYGVNS. The CDR3 contains 16 residues. The CDR3 sequence: CASSEHGLGATDTQYF. In nucleotides, the CDR3 is TGTGCCAGCAGTGAACACGGACTAGGAGCCACAGATACGCAGTATTTT.

The V call is TRBV4-3, the J call TRBJ2-4; D not certain. This CDR3 contains 14 residues. Germline V gene sequence: CDR1 LGHNA, CDR2 YSLEER. With 0 bases removed from V and 2 bases from J, the gap between germline ends came to 5 bases. The CDR3 DNA follows: TGCGCCAGCAGCCAAGAAATCTCCAAAAACATTCAGTACTTC. Its translation: CASSQEISKNIQYF.

CDR3 sequence: CASSSPDRNTEAFF. For the CDR3, the DNA is TGTGCCAGCAGCTCTCCTGACAGGAACACTGAAGCTTTCTTT. The chain is built from TRBV6-6 and TRBJ1-1, with D perhaps matching TRBD1 (5 bases). CDR3 size: 14 residues. The germline V gene encodes CDR1 MNHNY and CDR2 SVGAGI (reference sequence). V shed 6 bases and J shed 1 base, with 12 bases lying between them.

In its sample, this clone was seen a few times. The rearrangement joins TRBV27 to TRBJ2-1, with a tentative D call TRBD2 (7 bases). The germline V gene has CDR1 MNHEY and CDR2 SMNVEV (reference sequence). The CDR3 contains 14 residues. V dropped 0 bases and J dropped 7 bases, with 10 bases sitting between them. CDR3 in amino acids: CASSLSGGRNEQFF. The CDR3 DNA reads TGTGCCAGCAGTTTATCGGGGGGGCGAAATGAGCAGTTCTTC.

The chain's CDR3 is CAGRRGGNYGYTF. DNA of the CDR3: TGTGCCGGCCGGCGGGGGGGAAACTATGGCTACACCTTC. This chain links TRBV6-1 with TRBJ1-2; perhaps TRBD1 as D (5 bases). CDR1 is MNHNS and CDR2 is SASEGT in the germline V gene. CDR3 size: 13 residues. Trimming removed 11 bases at V and 2 bases at J, with 15 bases between.

V and J are TRBV14 and TRBJ2-1; D is unclear. Per the germline V gene, CDR1 is SGHDN and CDR2 is FVKESK. The CDR3 runs 19 residues. V was cut by 6 bases and J by 1 base, with 25 bases left in between. The CDR3 sequence: CASSHDALGVYISYNEQFF. DNA for the CDR3: TGTGCCAGCAGTCACGACGCTCTTGGAGTGTACATATCCTACAATGAGCAGTTCTTC.

The genes are TRBV27 and TRBJ2-7; possibly TRBD1 for D (5 bases). V lost 0 bases and J 0 bases, leaving 9 bases between the germline ends. CDR3 length equals 15 residues. Germline V gives CDR1 MNHEY, CDR2 SMNVEV (reference sequence). Written as DNA, the CDR3 is TGTGCCAGCAGTTTATCACAGGTTGGCTCCTACGAGCAGTACTTC. It translates to CASSLSQVGSYEQYF.

This chain uses TRBV25-1 with TRBJ2-3, with unresolved D. V was trimmed by 1 base and J by 2 bases, leaving 7 bases between them. CDR1 MGHDK and CDR2 SYGVNS come from the germline V gene. The CDR3 covers 14 residues. The CDR3 coding sequence is TGTGCCAGCAGTGAATTCCTTGTCACAGATACGCAGTATTTT. As protein: CASSEFLVTDTQYF. The variable domain in full, with the rest retrieved from reference TRBV25-1 and TRBJ2-3, is EADIYQTPRYLVIGTGKKITLECSQTMGHDKMYWYQQDPGMELHLIHYSYGVNSTEKGDLSSESTVSRIRTEHFPLTLESARPSHTSQYLCASSEFLVTDTQYFGPGTRLTVL.

The V gene is TRBV11-2, the J gene TRBJ2-6; the D is unclear. With 7 bases removed from V and 4 bases from J, the gap between germline ends came to 8 bases. Germline V lookup: CDR1 SGHAT, CDR2 FQNNGV. The CDR3 contains 13 residues. CDR3 DNA: TGTGCCAGCATTCCATCCGGGGCCAACGTCCTGACTTTC. Its translation is CASIPSGANVLTF.

The chain couples TRBV6-6 to TRBJ2-6, with TRBD1 matching over 7 bases. The germline gives CDR1 MNHNY, CDR2 SVGAGI (reference sequence). V was clipped by 4 bases and J by 2 bases; unmatched bases: 5. The CDR3 loop spans 16 amino acids. DNA of the CDR3: TGTGCCAGCAGTTTCGACAGGGTACCTGGGGCCAACGTCCTGACTTTC. Translation: CASSFDRVPGANVLTF.

This clone was seen once. A read error may produce the germline difference seen at one junction end. The J gene is TRBJ1-3, the V gene TRBV7-7; 7 bases line up with TRBD1. Germline V gives CDR1 SSHAT, CDR2 FNYEAQ (reference sequence). CDR3 length: 14 residues. CDR3 protein: CASSSTTGSNTIYF. The CDR3 nucleotides are TGTGCTAGCAGCTCGACGACAGGGTCAAACACCATATATTTT.

This sequence joins TRBV6-5 and TRBJ1-2; D call uncertain. The CDR3 consists of 15 residues. Trimming stripped 4 bases from V and 2 bases from J, with 14 bases between. Per the germline V gene, CDR1 is MNHEY and CDR2 is SVGAGI. The CDR3, as DNA: TGTGCCAGCAGTTCCCCGACCGGACTAAACTATGGCTACACCTTC. This translates into CASSSPTGLNYGYTF.